This T cell receptor beta chain was captured in a study of T cell responses to AZD1222 COVID-19 vaccine. Findings and limits, study-wide: Spike as a whole was targeted by vaccine-associated CD4 TCRs, dominant at 160-218 and 743-854. After the peak T cell response, and only then, were repertoires sampled. Recipients of two AZD1222 doses showed rising Spike-specific TCR breadth and depth. Seropositive status at baseline applied to only a handful of AZD1222 recipients.

The data were produced by immunoSEQ multiplex PCR, yet TCRdb's version contains in-frame clones alone and is incomplete. The top ten hold about 3.8% of the sample, which has over 130,000 clones, around 92% seen once. Turning to this clone: Antigen: not known.

Trimming took off 3 bases at V and 8 bases at J, with 7 bases between the two ends. Germline CDR1 is MNHNY and CDR2 is SVGAGI (reference sequence). This CDR3 has 12 amino acids. The V and J genes are TRBV6-6 and TRBJ1-4; the D is unclear. This sequence was found in an adult who received the AZD1222 COVID-19 vaccine. This sample comprised peripheral blood, obtained 28 days after the second AZD1222 dose. CDR3 in amino acids: CASSYALEKLFF. The CDR3 bases are TGTGCCAGCAGTTATGCTTTAGAAAAACTGTTTTTT.